This T cell receptor beta chain came from a study of identical twins. Addition of a universal primer site occurred through template switching, and cDNA carried unique molecular identifiers. One entry per CDR3 protein, called by TCRdb with MiXCR from the 5' RACE reads. The table shows 700,000 or so distinct CDR3 sequences, with 8.5% to 9% occurring only once. On this clonotype itself: Its antigen is as yet unknown.

In germline, CDR1 is DFQATT, CDR2 SNEGSKA (reference sequence). The CDR3 is made up of 13 amino acids. Trimming pared 6 bases from V and 3 bases from J, leaving 14 bases between. Among all donors, each was a healthy Caucasian. Study-wide results and limits: Out-of-frame beta chain sequences displayed weaker excess sharing between twins. Shared out-of-frame alpha sequences (those common to twins) showed excess low generation probability.

A further study also used this sample, focusing on yellow fever vaccine responses in identical twins.

This receptor was taken from a woman in her late teens or twenties in good health. The chain links TRBV20-1 to TRBJ2-5; D is unresolved. The sample consisted of PBMCs. The CDR3 here is CSASTPHEETQYF. The CDR3 nucleotides are TGCAGTGCGTCAACCCCACATGAAGAGACCCAGTACTTC.